This TCR beta chain stems from a study of blood T cell repertoires in COVID-19. On the study more broadly: Researchers got acute and convalescent COVID-19 samples from the United States, Italy and Spain. From T cells, B-cell-depleted T cells, or PBMCs came the material, which was cDNA or gDNA.

This CDR3 contains 14 residues. The V gene's germline CDR1 is MNHEY and CDR2 SVGEGT. The V segment lost 1 base and the J segment 6 bases; nucleotides outside the gene matches: 5. Authors' analysis steps: By means of reference gene primer amplification, nucleated cell counts were estimated. Clones were sequenced by immunoSEQ multiplex PCR, and TCRdb holds only the in-frame ones, with some missing. Clonal size and the V and J genes are those of that table, whereas D and trimming came from the DNA. The table records roughly 90,000 clones, 80% of them present only once. The clonotype comes from a human donor in a cohort sampled during active COVID-19. The chain couples TRBV6-2 or TRBV6-3 to TRBJ2-7; 8 bases fit TRBD2. The sequencing input was peripheral blood. CDR3 protein: CASSYWAGGAEQYF. For the CDR3, the DNA is TGTGCCAGCAGTTACTGGGCGGGAGGCGCCGAGCAGTACTTC.